A single sample is the source of the 22 T cell receptor beta chains below, sequenced in a study of shared clonotypes between healthy human individuals. Assay used: immunoSEQ multiplex PCR; TCRdb lists only in-frame clones, some missing. The table records about 1.5 million clones, 95% to 99% of them present only once. The sequenced sample consisted of naive CD4+ T cells sorted from blood. The subset here: CD45RA+ positively selected. The source of these receptors is a man aged 25-45 years in good health.

The J gene is TRBJ2-1, the V gene TRBV5-4; 11 bases map to TRBD1. After removal of 3 bases from V and 14 bases from J, the junction contained 16 bases not matched to a gene. The length of the CDR3 is 16 residues. Per the germline V gene, CDR1 is SGHNT and CDR2 is YYREEE (reference sequence). In DNA, the CDR3 is TGTGCCAGCAGCTACCATGAGTTACGGGACAGGGGGGGGAAGTTCTTC. Amino acid sequence: CASSYHELRDRGGKFF. The entire variable domain, with the rest obtained from reference TRBV5-4 and TRBJ2-1, is as follows: ETGVTQSPTHLIKTRGQQVTLRCSSQSGHNTVSWYQQALGQGPQFIFQYYREEENGRGNFPPRFSGLQFPNYSSELNVNALELDDSALYLCASSYHELRDRGGKFFGPGTRLTVL.

The gene calls are TRBV18 and TRBJ2-1; 9 nucleotides agree with TRBD1. The CDR3 is 22 amino acids. After removal of 3 bases from V and 4 bases from J, the junction contained 25 bases not matched to a gene. Germline CDR1 KGHSH, CDR2 LQKENI. The chain's CDR3 is CASSPPLRKRDREAGEYNEQFF. CDR3 nucleotide sequence: TGTGCCAGCTCACCCCCTTTGAGGAAACGGGACAGGGAGGCGGGAGAATACAATGAGCAGTTCTTC.

This clone was detected once. Other DNA variants within this sample encode the same CDR3. The chain uses TRBV9 and TRBJ2-2, with a weak D call TRBD2 (6 bases). The germline V gene has CDR1 SGDLS and CDR2 YYNGEE. V lost 0 bases, J lost 4 bases, and 7 bases lay in between. The length of the CDR3 is 14 residues. DNA of the CDR3: TGTGCCAGCAGCGTAGTGGGGGGCACCGGGGAGCTGTTTTTT. As protein: CASSVVGGTGELFF.

The V and J genes are TRBV4-3 and TRBJ2-7, with a tentative D call TRBD2 (7 bases). Per the germline V gene, CDR1 is LGHNA and CDR2 is YSLEER. V lost 6 bases and J lost 0, with 15 bases in between. This CDR3 has 15 amino acids. In nucleotides, the CDR3 is TGCGCCAGCAGTCAGGGGAGGGTGGCCTCCTACGAGCAGTACTTC. This translates into CASSQGRVASYEQYF.

This chain uses TRBV28 with TRBJ1-2, with D uncertain. V was cut by 7 bases and J by 1 base, with 7 bases left in between. From germline, CDR1 is MDHEN and CDR2 SYDVKM. This CDR3 contains 12 residues. For the CDR3, the DNA is TGTGCCAGCAAGCCGAGTAACTATGGCTACACCTTC. This sequence encodes CASKPSNYGYTF.

The rearrangement uses TRBV19 and TRBJ2-3; perhaps TRBD1 as D (6 bases). V lost 6 bases, J lost 3 bases, and 10 bases lay in between. The germline V gene has CDR1 LNHDA and CDR2 SQIVND (reference sequence). The CDR3 spans 13 residues. The CDR3 nucleotides read TGTGCCAGTAGCCCAGGGGTAACAGATACGCAGTATTTT. Its protein product is CASSPGVTDTQYF.

CDR3 protein: CASSFPGELFF. CDR3 coding DNA: TGTGCCAGCAGCTTCCCCGGGGAGCTGTTTTTT. The chain carries TRBV7-2 and TRBJ2-2; D gene ambiguous. Germline lookup yields CDR1 SGHTA and CDR2 FQGNSA. This CDR3 has 11 amino acids. The V end lost 3 bases, the J end lost 6 bases, and 2 bases lay between the germline ends. The full variable domain, rest sourced from reference TRBV7-2 and TRBJ2-2, is GAGVSQSPSNKVTEKGKDVELRCDPISGHTALYWYRQSLGQGLEFLIYFQGNSAPDKSGLPSDRFSAERTGGSVSTLTIQRTQQEDSAVYLCASSFPGELFFGEGSRLTVL.

The V and J genes are TRBV30 and TRBJ2-1; no clear D gene. Per germline, CDR1 GTSNPN and CDR2 SVGIG (reference sequence). CDR3 length: 16 residues. Trimming took 1 base from V and 0 from J, leaving 13 bases between them. The CDR3: CAWSAWVGSSYNEQFF. The DNA of the CDR3 is TGTGCCTGGAGTGCCTGGGTCGGAAGCTCCTACAATGAGCAGTTCTTC.

V and J are TRBV28 and TRBJ2-1; 8 nucleotides agree with TRBD2. Germline trimming cut 5 bases from V and 2 bases from J; bases unmatched to any gene: 8. This CDR3 comprises 16 residues. Germline loops: CDR1 MDHEN, CDR2 SYDVKM. CDR3 amino acids: CASSPHSGITYNEQFF. The CDR3 nucleotides read TGTGCCAGCAGTCCCCATAGCGGGATAACCTACAATGAGCAGTTCTTC.

As concerns this clone: The same CDR3 arises from other DNA sequences in this sample as well. The chain couples TRBV28 to TRBJ1-5; a possible D gene is TRBD1 (5 bases). The CDR3 has 12 residues. V lost 4 bases, J lost 6 bases, and 7 bases lay in between. Germline CDR1 MDHEN, CDR2 SYDVKM. The CDR3: CASSSQGQPQHF. DNA of the CDR3: TGTGCCAGCAGTTCCCAGGGTCAGCCCCAGCATTTT.

V gene TRBV2 combines with J gene TRBJ1-5; D uncertain. The germline V and J ends were trimmed by 2 bases and 13 bases, with 15 bases remaining between them. This CDR3 is 13 amino acids long. CDR1 and CDR2 (germline): SNHLY, FYNNEI. CDR3 in amino acids: CASSEPAAVIQHF. The CDR3 bases are TGTGCCAGCAGTGAACCGGCGGCGGTTATACAGCATTTT.

A remark on this clone: The same CDR3 also results from other DNA sequences found in this sample. The V gene is TRBV18, the J gene TRBJ2-7; D uncertain. CDR1 KGHSH and CDR2 LQKENI come from the germline V gene. The V end was cut by 1 base, the J end by 3 bases, with 7 bases between. The CDR3 length is 13 residues. Here the CDR3 reads CASSPRQSYEQYF. The CDR3 nucleotides are TGTGCCAGCTCACCACGTCAGAGCTACGAGCAGTACTTC.

This clone is a singleton in its sample. V is TRBV30 and J is TRBJ1-1; D ambiguous. The V and J ends lost 0 bases and 4 bases respectively, with 18 bases between them. The length of the CDR3 is 16 residues. Germline V CDR1 and CDR2: GTSNPN, SVGIG (reference sequence). The CDR3 coding sequence is TGTGCCTGGAGTGTAGGGTACCGAAAGGTGGGCACTGAAGCTTTCTTT. Translation gives CAWSVGYRKVGTEAFF.

The V and J genes are TRBV10-3 and TRBJ2-1; D is ambiguous. Germline V gene sequence: CDR1 ENHRY, CDR2 SYGVKD. The CDR3 totals 12 residues. V was pared by 4 bases and J by 8 bases, with 9 bases between. The CDR3 here is CAISGGNHEQFF. As DNA, the CDR3 is TGTGCCATCAGTGGCGGAAACCATGAGCAGTTCTTC.

With respect to this clone: The same CDR3 is also encoded by other DNA sequences in this sample. This chain uses TRBV5-1 with TRBJ1-1; 9 nucleotides align to TRBD1. CDR3 length: 16 amino acids. V shed 0 bases and J 0 bases; nucleotides not matched to a gene: 3. Germline V CDR1 and CDR2: SGHRS, YFSETQ. For the CDR3, the DNA is TGCGCCAGCAGCTTGGCGGGGACAGGGTTGAACACTGAAGCTTTCTTT. Translated, it gives CASSLAGTGLNTEAFF.

A single count supports this clone. The chain joins TRBV25-1 to TRBJ1-3, with D perhaps matching TRBD1 (5 bases). CDR1 MGHDK and CDR2 SYGVNS come from the germline V gene. V dropped 3 bases and J dropped 0 bases, with 15 bases sitting between them. This CDR3 is built from 17 residues. The CDR3 nucleotides read TGTGCCAGCAGTGACGTTCCGAGGGGCGGCTCTGGAAACACCATATATTTT. Its protein is CASSDVPRGGSGNTIYF.

The chain carries TRBV5-1 and TRBJ2-2; D is ambiguous. V lost 0 bases to trimming and J lost 4 bases, with 7 bases between them. The CDR3 loop spans 14 amino acids. Germline CDR1 is SGHRS and CDR2 is YFSETQ. The chain's CDR3 is CASSLASATGELFF. CDR3 nucleotides: TGCGCCAGCAGCTTGGCCTCTGCCACCGGGGAGCTGTTTTTT.

This chain connects TRBV12-1 to TRBJ2-7; the table's D call, TRBD2, was not checked against the DNA. TRBV12-1 is a documented pseudogene. This CDR3 is built from 16 residues. The CDR3 loop reads CASSSTKREVTYEQYF. CDR3 in DNA: TGTGCCAGCAGCTCCACTAAGCGGGAGGTCACCTACGAGCAGTACTTC.

In regard to this clone: Other DNA sequences within the sample encode an identical CDR3. The V gene is TRBV19, the J gene TRBJ1-2; D gene unclear. Germline V gene lookup returns CDR1 LNHDA and CDR2 SQIVND (reference sequence). The CDR3 is 12 residues long. Between the trimmed V and J ends, which lost 2 bases and 7 bases, there was a span of 8 bases. The CDR3 sequence is CASSIPPAGYTF. The CDR3, as DNA: TGTGCCAGTAGTATACCTCCAGCTGGCTACACCTTC.

Comments on this clone: The junction and the germline gene differ at one end; a read error may be behind it. This chain joins TRBV7-7 and TRBJ2-3, with TRBD1 identical over 8 bases. CDR1 and CDR2 (germline): SSHAT, FNYEAQ (reference sequence). This CDR3 has 13 amino acids. The DNA of the CDR3 is TGTGCTAGCAGCCCGCAGGGGGCAAATACGCAGTATTTT. Its translation: CASSPQGANTQYF.

The chain uses TRBV11-2 and TRBJ2-5; 8 positions agree with TRBD1. The CDR3 spans 15 residues. The J segment lost 4 bases and the V segment lost 5 bases, leaving 9 bases of the junction unmatched. Germline V gene data show CDR1 as SGHAT and CDR2 as FQNNGV. CDR3 nucleotide sequence: TGTGCCAGCAGCCGCGGACAGGGTCTAGGAGAGACCCAGTACTTC. This gives the protein CASSRGQGLGETQYF. Based on the CDR3 plus reference TRBV11-2 and TRBJ2-5, the full variable domain is EAGVAQSPRYKIIEKRQSVAFWCNPISGHATLYWYQQILGQGPKLLIQFQNNGVVDDSQLPKDRFSAERLKGVDSTLKIQPAKLEDSAVYLCASSRGQGLGETQYFGPGTRLLVL.

The rearrangement links TRBV10-1 to TRBJ2-7; 9 bases align to TRBD1. Germline values: CDR1 WNHNN, CDR2 SYGVQD (reference sequence). V was clipped by 1 base and J by 3 bases; unmatched bases: 4. CDR3 length equals 15 residues. The CDR3 region has the DNA TGCGCCAGCAGTGAGTACGGGACAGGGAACTACGAGCAGTACTTC. Translating it yields CASSEYGTGNYEQYF.